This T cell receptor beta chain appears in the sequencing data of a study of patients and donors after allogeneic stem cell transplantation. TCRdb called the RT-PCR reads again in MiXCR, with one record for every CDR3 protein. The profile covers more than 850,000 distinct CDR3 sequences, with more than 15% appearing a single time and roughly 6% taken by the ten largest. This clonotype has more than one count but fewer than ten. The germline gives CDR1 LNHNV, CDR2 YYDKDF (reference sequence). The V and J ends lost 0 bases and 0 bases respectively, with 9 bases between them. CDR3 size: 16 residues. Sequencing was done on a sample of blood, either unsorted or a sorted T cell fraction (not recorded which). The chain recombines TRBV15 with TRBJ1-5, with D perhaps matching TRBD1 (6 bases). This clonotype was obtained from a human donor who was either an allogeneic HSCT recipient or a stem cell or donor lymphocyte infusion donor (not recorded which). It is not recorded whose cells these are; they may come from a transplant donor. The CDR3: CATSRDGTLSNQPQHF. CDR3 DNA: TGTGCCACCAGCAGAGATGGGACACTTAGCAATCAGCCCCAGCATTTT.